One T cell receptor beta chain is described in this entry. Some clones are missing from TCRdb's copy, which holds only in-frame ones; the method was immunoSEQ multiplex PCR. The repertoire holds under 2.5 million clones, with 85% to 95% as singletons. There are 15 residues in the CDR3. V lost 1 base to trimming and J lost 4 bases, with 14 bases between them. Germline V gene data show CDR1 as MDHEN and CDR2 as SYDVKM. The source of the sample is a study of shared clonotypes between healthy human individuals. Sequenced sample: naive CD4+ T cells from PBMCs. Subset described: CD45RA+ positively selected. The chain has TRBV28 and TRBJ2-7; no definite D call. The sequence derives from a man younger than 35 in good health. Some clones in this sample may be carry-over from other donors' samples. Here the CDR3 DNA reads TGTGCCAGCAGTTTATATCCTAGTGGCGTGTACGAGCAGTACTTC. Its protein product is CASSLYPSGVYEQYF. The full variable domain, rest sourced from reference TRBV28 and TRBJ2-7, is DVKVTQSSRYLVKRTGEKVFLECVQDMDHENMFWYRQDPGLGLRLIYFSYDVKMKEKGDIPEGYSVSREKKERFSLILESASTNQTSMYLCASSLYPSGVYEQYFGPGTRLTVT.